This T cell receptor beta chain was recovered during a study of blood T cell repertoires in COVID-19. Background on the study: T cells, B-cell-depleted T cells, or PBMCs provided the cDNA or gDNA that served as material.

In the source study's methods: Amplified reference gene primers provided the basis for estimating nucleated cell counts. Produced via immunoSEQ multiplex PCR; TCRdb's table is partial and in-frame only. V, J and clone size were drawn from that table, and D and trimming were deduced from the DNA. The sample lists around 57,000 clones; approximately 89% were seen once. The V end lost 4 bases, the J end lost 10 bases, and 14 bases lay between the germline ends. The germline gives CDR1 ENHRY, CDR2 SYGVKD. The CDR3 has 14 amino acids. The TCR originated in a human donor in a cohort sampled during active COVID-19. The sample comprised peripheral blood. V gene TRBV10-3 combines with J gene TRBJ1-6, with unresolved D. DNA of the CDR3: TGTGCCATCAGTGTATCAGGCCCGGGGTCACCCCTCCACTTT. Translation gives CAISVSGPGSPLHF.